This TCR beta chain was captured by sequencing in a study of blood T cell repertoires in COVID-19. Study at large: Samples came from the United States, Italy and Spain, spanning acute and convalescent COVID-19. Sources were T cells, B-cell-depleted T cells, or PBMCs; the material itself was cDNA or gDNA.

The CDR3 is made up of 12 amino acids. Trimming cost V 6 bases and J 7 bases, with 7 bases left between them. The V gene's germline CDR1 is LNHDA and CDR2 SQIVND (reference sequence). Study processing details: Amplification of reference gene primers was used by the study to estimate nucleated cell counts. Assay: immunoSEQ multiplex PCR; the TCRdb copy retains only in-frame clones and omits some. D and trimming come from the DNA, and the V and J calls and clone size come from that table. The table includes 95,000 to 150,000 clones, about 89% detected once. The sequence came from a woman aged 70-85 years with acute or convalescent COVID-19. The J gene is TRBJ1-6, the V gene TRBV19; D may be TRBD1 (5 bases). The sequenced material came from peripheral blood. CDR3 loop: CASRPGNSPLHF. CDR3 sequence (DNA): TGTGCCAGTAGACCAGGGAATTCACCCCTCCACTTT. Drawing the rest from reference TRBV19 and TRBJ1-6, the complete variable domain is DGGITQSPKYLFRKEGQNVTLSCEQNLNHDAMYWYRQDPGQGLRLIYYSQIVNDFQKGDIAEGYSVSREKKESFPLTVTSAQKNPTAFYLCASRPGNSPLHFGNGTRLTVT.